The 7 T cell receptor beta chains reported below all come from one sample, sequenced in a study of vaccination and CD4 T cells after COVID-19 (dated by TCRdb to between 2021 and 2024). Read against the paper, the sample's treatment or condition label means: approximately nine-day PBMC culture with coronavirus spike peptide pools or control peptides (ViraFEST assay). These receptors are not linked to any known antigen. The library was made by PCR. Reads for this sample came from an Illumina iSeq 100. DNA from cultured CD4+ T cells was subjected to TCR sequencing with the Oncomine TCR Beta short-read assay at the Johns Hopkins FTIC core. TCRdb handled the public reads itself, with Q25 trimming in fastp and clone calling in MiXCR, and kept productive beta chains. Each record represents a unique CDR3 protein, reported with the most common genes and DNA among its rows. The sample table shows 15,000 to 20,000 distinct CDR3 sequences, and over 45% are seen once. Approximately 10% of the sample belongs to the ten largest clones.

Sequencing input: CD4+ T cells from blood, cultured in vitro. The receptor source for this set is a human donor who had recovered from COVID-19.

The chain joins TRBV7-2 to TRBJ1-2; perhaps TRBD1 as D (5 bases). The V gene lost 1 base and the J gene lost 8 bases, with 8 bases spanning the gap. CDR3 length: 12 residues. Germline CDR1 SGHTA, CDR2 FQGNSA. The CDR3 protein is CASSLGGGGYTF. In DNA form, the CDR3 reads TGTGCCAGCAGCTTAGGTGGGGGAGGCTACACCTTC.

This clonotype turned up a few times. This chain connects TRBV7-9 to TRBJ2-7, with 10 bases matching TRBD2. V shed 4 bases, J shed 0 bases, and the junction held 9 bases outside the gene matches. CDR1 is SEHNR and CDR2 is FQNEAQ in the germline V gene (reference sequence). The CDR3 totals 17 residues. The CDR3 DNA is TGTGCCAGCAGCTCCATGATTACTAGCGGGGCCTCCTACGAGCAGTACTTC. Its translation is CASSSMITSGASYEQYF.

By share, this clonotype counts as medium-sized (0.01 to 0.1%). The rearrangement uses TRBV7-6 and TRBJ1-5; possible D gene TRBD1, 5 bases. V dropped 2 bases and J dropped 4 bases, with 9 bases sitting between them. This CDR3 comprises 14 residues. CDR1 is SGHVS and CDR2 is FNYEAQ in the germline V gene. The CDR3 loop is CASSLLGANQPQHF. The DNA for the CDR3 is TGTGCCAGCAGCTTACTTGGGGCTAATCAGCCCCAGCATTTT. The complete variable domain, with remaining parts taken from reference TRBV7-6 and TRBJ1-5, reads GAGVSQSPRYKVTKRGQDVALRCDPISGHVSLYWYRQALGQGPEFLTYFNYEAQQDKSGLPNDRFSAERPEGSISTLTIQRTEQRDSAMYRCASSLLGANQPQHFGDGTRLSIL.

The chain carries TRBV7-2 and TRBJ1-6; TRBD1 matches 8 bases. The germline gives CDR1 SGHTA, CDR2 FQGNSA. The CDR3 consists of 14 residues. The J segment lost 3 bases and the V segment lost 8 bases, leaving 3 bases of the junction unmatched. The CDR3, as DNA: TGTGCCAGCGTCGGGACAGGCTATAATTCACCCCTCCACTTT. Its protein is CASVGTGYNSPLHF.

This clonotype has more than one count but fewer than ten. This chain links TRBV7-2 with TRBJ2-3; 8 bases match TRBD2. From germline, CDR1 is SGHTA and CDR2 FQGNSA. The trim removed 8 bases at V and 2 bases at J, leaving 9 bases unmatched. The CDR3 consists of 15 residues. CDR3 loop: CASVRGGATTDTQYF. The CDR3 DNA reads TGTGCCAGCGTTCGGGGGGGGGCAACCACAGATACGCAGTATTTT.

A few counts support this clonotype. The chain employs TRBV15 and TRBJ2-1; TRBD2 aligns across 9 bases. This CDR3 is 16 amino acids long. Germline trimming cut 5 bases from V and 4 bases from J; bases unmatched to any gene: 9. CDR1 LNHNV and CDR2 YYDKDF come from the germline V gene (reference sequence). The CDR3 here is CATSGALAGAYNEQFF. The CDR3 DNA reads TGTGCCACCAGCGGAGCTTTAGCGGGAGCTTACAATGAGCAGTTCTTC.

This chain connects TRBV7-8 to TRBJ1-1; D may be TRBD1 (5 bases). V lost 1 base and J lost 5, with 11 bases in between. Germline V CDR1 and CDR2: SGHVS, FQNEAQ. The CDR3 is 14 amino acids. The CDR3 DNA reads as TGTGCCAGCAGCTTAGGCAGGGTGGGGACTGAAGCTTTCTTT. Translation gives CASSLGRVGTEAFF.